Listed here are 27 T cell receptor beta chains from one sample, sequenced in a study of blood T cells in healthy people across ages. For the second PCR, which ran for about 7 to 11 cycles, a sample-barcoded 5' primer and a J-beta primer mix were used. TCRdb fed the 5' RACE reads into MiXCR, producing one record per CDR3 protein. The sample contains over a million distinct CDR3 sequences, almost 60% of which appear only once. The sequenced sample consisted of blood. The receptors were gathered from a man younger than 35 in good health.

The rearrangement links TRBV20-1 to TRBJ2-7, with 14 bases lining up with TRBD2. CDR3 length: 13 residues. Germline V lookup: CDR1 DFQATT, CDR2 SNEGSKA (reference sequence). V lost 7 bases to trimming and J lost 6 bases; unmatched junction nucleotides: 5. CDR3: CSVRLAGGVEQYF. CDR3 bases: TGCAGTGTTCGACTAGCGGGAGGGGTCGAGCAGTACTTC.

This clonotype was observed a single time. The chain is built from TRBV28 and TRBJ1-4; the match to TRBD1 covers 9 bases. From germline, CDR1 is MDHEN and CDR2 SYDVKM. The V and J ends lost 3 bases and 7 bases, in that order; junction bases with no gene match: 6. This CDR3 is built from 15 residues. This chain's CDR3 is CASSFEGTGSEKLFF. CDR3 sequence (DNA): TGTGCCAGCAGTTTCGAGGGGACAGGGAGTGAAAAACTGTTTTTT.

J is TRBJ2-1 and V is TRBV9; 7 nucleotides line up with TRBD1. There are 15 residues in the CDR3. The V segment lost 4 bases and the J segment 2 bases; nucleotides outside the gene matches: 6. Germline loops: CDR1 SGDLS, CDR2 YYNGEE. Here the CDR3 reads CASSRTGTAYNEQFF. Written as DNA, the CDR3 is TGTGCCAGCAGCCGGACCGGGACAGCCTACAATGAGCAGTTCTTC.

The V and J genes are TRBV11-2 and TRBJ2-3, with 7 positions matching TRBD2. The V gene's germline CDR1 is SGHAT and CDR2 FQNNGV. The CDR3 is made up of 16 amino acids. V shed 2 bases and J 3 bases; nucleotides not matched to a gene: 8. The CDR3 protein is CASSLLGAGVTDTQYF. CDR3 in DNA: TGTGCCAGCAGCTTACTAGGGGCGGGAGTAACAGATACGCAGTATTTT. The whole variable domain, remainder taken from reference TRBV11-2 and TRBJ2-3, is EAGVAQSPRYKIIEKRQSVAFWCNPISGHATLYWYQQILGQGPKLLIQFQNNGVVDDSQLPKDRFSAERLKGVDSTLKIQPAKLEDSAVYLCASSLLGAGVTDTQYFGPGTRLTVL.

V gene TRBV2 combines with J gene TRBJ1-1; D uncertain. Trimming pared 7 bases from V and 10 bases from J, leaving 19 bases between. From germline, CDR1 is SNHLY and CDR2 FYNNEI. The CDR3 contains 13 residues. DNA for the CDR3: TGTGCCAGCAAACCGGGATTAGGGATACGAGCTTTCTTT. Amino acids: CASKPGLGIRAFF.

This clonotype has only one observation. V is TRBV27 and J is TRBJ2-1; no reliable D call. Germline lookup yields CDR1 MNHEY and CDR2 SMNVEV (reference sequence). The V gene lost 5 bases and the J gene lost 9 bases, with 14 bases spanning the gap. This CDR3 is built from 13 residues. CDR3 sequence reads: CASSPGTVREQFF. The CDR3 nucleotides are TGTGCCAGCAGTCCAGGAACCGTACGTGAGCAGTTCTTC.

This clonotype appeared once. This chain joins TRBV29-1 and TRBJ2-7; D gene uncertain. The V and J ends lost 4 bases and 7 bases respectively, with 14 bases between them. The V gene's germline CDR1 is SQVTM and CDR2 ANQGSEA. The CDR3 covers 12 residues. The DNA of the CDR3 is TGCAGCGTTGTAGTGGCAAACAATGAGCAGTACTTC. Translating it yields CSVVVANNEQYF.

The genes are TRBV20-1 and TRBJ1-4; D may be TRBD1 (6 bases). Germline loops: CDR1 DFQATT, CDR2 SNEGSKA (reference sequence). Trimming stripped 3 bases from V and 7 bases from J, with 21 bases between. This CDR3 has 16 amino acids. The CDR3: CSARLLPRGRIEKLFF. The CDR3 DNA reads TGCAGTGCTAGGCTATTGCCTCGGGGGCGTATTGAAAAACTGTTTTTT.

This CDR3 reads CATRILGAAEGFNEQFF. The CDR3 region has the DNA TGTGCCACACGAATACTTGGGGCAGCCGAGGGTTTTAATGAGCAGTTCTTC. This chain links TRBV7-9 with TRBJ2-1, with D perhaps matching TRBD1 or TRBD2 (5 bases each). V dropped 10 bases and J dropped 7 bases, with 29 bases sitting between them. The CDR3 runs 17 residues. The germline V gene encodes CDR1 SEHNR and CDR2 FQNEAQ (reference sequence).

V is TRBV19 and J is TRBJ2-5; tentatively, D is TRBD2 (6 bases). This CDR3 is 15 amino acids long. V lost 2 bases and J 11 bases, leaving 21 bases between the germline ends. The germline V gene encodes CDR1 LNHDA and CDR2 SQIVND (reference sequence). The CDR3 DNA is TGTGCCAGTAGTATAAACGTGGGAATTAGGAGGGAGCAGTACTTC. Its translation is CASSINVGIRREQYF.

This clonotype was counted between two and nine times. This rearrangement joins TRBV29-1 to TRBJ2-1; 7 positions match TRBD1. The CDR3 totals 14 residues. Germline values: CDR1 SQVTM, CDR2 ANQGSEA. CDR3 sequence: CSARGGQTDNEQFF. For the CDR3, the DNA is TGCAGTGCCCGTGGGGGACAGACAGACAATGAGCAGTTCTTC.

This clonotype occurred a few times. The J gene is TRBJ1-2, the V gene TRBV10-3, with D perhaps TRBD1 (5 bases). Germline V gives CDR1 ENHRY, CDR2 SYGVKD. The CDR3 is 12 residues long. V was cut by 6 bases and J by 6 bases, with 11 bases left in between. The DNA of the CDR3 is TGTGCCATCAGGGGGGAGGCAGATGGCTACACCTTC. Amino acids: CAIRGEADGYTF.

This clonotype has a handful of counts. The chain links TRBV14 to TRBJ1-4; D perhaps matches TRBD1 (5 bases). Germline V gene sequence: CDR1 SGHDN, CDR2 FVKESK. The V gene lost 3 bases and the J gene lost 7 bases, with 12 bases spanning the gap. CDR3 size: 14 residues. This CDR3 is CASSQGRRGEKLFF. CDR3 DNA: TGTGCCAGCAGCCAGGGTAGAAGGGGTGAAAAACTGTTTTTT.

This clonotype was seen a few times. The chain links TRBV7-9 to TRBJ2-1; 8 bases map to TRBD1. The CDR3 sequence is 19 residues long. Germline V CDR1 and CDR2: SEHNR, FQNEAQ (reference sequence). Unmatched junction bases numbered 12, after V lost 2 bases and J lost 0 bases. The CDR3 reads CASSLTRGQDLSSYNEQFF. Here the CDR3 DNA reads TGTGCCAGCAGCTTAACCAGGGGGCAAGACCTGAGCTCCTACAATGAGCAGTTCTTC.

CDR3 nucleotide sequence: TGTGCCAGCAGTTCAAACATGGGGAACACTGAAGCTTTCTTT. It codes for CASSSNMGNTEAFF. The chain has TRBV5-6 and TRBJ1-1; D remains unclear. Germline loops: CDR1 SGHDT, CDR2 YYEEEE. The CDR3 runs to 14 residues. Deletions cut 5 bases from V and 1 base from J, with 12 bases between. Combining the CDR3 with reference TRBV5-6 and TRBJ1-1 gives the whole variable domain DAGVTQSPTHLIKTRGQQVTLRCSPKSGHDTVSWYQQALGQGPQFIFQYYEEEERQRGNFPDRFSGHQFPNYSSELNVNALLLGDSALYLCASSSNMGNTEAFFGQGTRLTVV.

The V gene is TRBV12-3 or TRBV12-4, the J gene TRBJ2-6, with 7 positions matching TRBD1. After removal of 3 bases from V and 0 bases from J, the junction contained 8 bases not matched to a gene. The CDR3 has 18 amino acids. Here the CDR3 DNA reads TGTGCCAGCAGTTTCTGGACAGGTTACTACTCTGGGGCCAACGTCCTGACTTTC. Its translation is CASSFWTGYYSGANVLTF.

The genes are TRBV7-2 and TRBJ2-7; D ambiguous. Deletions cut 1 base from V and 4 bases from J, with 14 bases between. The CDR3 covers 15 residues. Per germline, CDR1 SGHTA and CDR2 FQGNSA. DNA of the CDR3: TGTGCCAGCAGCTTAGTCGGCGGTCCTTTATACGAGCAGTACTTC. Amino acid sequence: CASSLVGGPLYEQYF.

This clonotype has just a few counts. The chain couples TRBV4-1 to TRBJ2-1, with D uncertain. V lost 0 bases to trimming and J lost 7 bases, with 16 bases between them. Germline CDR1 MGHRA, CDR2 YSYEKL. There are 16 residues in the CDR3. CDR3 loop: CASSQDQSYTLNEQFF. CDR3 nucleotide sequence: TGCGCCAGCAGCCAAGATCAGAGCTATACATTGAATGAGCAGTTCTTC.

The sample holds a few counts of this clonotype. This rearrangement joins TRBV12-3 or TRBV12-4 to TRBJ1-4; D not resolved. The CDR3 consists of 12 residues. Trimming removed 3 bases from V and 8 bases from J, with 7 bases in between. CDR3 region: CASSFPREKLFF. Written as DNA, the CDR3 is TGTGCCAGCAGTTTCCCTAGAGAAAAACTGTTTTTT.

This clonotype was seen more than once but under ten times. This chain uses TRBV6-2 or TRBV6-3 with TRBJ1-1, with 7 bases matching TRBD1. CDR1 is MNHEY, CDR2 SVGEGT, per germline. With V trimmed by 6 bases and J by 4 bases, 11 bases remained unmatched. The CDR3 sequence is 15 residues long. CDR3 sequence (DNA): TGTGCCAGCAGCCGACCGACAGGGAGGACCACTGAAGCTTTCTTT. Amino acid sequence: CASSRPTGRTTEAFF.

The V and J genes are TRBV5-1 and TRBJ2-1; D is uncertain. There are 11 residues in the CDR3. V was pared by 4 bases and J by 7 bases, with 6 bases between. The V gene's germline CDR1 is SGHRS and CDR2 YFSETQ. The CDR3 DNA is TGCGCCAGCAGCAATCGGAATGAGCAGTTCTTC. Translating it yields CASSNRNEQFF. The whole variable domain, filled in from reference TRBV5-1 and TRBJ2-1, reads KAGVTQTPRYLIKTRGQQVTLSCSPISGHRSVSWYQQTPGQGLQFLFEYFSETQRNKGNFPGRFSGRQFSNSRSEMNVSTLELGDSALYLCASSNRNEQFFGPGTRLTVL.

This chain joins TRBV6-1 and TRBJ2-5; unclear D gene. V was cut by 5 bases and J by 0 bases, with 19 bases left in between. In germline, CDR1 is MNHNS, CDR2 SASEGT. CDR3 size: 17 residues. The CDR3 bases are TGTGCCAGCAGTCCCCTAATCGAAGGGAACAACCAAGAGACCCAGTACTTC. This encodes CASSPLIEGNNQETQYF.

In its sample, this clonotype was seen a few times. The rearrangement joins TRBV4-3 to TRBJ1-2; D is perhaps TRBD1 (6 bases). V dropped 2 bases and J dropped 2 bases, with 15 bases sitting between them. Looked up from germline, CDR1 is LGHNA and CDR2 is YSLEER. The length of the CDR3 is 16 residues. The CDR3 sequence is CASSQLIQGTNYGYTF. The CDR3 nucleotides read TGCGCCAGCAGCCAACTAATACAGGGCACCAACTATGGCTACACCTTC.

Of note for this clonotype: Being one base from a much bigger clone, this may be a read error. CDR3 amino acids: CASSILNTEAFF. The CDR3 bases are TGTGCCAGCAGTATCCTGAACACTGAAGCTTTCTTT. This chain joins TRBV6-6 and TRBJ1-1, with no clear D. Germline-derived CDR1 and CDR2 are MNHNY and SVGAGI (reference sequence). V lost 5 bases and J lost 0, with 4 bases in between. The CDR3 consists of 12 residues.

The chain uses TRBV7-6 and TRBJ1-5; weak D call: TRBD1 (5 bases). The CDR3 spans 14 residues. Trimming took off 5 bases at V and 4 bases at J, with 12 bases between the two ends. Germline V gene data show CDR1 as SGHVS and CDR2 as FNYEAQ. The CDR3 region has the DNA TGTGCCAGCAGCGAATTAACAGGAAATCAGCCCCAGCATTTT. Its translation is CASSELTGNQPQHF.

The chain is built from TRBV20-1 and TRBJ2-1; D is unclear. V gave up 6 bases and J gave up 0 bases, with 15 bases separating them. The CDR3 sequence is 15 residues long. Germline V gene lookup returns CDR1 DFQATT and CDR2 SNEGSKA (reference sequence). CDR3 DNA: TGCAGTGCGAGACAAACGGTGAGCTCCTACAATGAGCAGTTCTTC. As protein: CSARQTVSSYNEQFF.

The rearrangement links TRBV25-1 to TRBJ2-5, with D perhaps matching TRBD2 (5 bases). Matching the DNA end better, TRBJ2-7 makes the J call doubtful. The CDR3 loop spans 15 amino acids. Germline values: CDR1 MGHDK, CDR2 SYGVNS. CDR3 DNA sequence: TGTGCCAGACCCTCGAGCCCGGGGATCCATCACGAGCAGTACTTC. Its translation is CARPSSPGIHHEQYF.